Presented here are 31 T cell receptor beta chains from one specimen sequenced in a study of blood T cell repertoires in COVID-19. Sequencing was performed with immunoSEQ multiplex PCR; in TCRdb, only in-frame clones are kept and a portion is missing. The sample records fewer than 250,000 clones, 70% to 85% being singletons. Sequenced material: PBMCs or T cells enriched from blood (not recorded which). The receptor set was obtained from a man in his 60s who had recovered from COVID-19.

V usage is TRBV7-9 and J usage is TRBJ2-7; no clear D. Germline CDR1 SEHNR, CDR2 FQNEAQ (reference sequence). This CDR3 is built from 13 residues. V lost 0 bases, J lost 2 bases, and 5 bases lay in between. CDR3 in amino acids: CASSLAGTYEQYF. Here the CDR3 DNA reads TGTGCCAGCAGCTTAGCGGGCACCTACGAGCAGTACTTC.

This clone was seen just once. The chain has TRBV2 and TRBJ1-2; D may be TRBD1 (6 bases). This CDR3 comprises 13 residues. Trimming shortened V by 6 bases and J by 5 bases, and 13 bases separated the two germline ends. Germline loops: CDR1 SNHLY, CDR2 FYNNEI. The DNA of the CDR3 is TGTGCCAGCAGCCCGGACAGCGTATATGGCTACACCTTC. Protein: CASSPDSVYGYTF.

The chain joins TRBV7-2 to TRBJ2-3, with 15 bases fitting TRBD2. The CDR3 runs 17 residues. Germline CDR1 is SGHTA and CDR2 is FQGNSA. V gave up 1 base and J gave up 6 bases; unmatched junction bases: 5. The CDR3 DNA sequence: TGTGCCAGCAGCTTAGAGGGGACTAGCGGGGGGATGGATACGCAGTATTTT. Protein product: CASSLEGTSGGMDTQYF.

The V and J genes are TRBV3-1 (or the pseudogene TRBV3-2) and TRBJ1-2; 9 bases are shared with TRBD1. CDR3 length: 14 residues. The germline CDR1 and CDR2 sequences are LGHDT and YNNKEL (reference sequence). V lost 2 bases, J lost 5 bases, and 3 bases stayed unmatched. As DNA, the CDR3 is TGTGCCAGCAGCCAAATGGGACAGGGATATGGCTACACCTTC. This translates into CASSQMGQGYGYTF.

The J gene is TRBJ2-7, the V gene TRBV2; 9 bases are shared with TRBD1. The CDR3 is 14 amino acids. V shed 6 bases and J 6 bases; nucleotides not matched to a gene: 9. Germline V lookup: CDR1 SNHLY, CDR2 FYNNEI. The CDR3 nucleotides are TGTGCCAGCAGAGAACAGGGGGCAACGGTCGAGCAGTACTTC. As protein: CASREQGATVEQYF.

J is TRBJ2-6 and V is TRBV6-4, with D unclear. Trimming cost V 4 bases and J 0 bases, with 7 bases left between them. Germline CDR1 reads MRHNA; CDR2 reads SNTAGT. The length of the CDR3 is 15 residues. CDR3 sequence (DNA): TGTGCCAGCAGTGGTACAGCCTCTGGGGCCAACGTCCTGACTTTC. Residues: CASSGTASGANVLTF.

The V gene is TRBV7-2, the J gene TRBJ2-3; a weak D match, TRBD1 (5 bases). Germline assignment: CDR1 SGHTA and CDR2 FQGNSA. Trimming shortened V by 5 bases and J by 2 bases, and 11 bases separated the two germline ends. This CDR3 region has 14 residues. The CDR3 DNA sequence: TGTGCCAGCAGCGAGAGACAGACCACAGATACGCAGTATTTT. This gives the protein CASSERQTTDTQYF.

The chain has TRBV11-3 and TRBJ1-4; maybe TRBD1 (6 bases). The germline CDR1 and CDR2 sequences are SGHNT and YENEEA. CDR3 length equals 15 residues. Trimming stripped 5 bases from V and 8 bases from J, with 18 bases between. The chain's CDR3 is CASSNQFTRGEKLFF. CDR3 nucleotides: TGTGCCAGCAGCAACCAGTTCACAAGGGGGGAAAAACTGTTTTTT. Filled out from reference TRBV11-3 and TRBJ1-4, the complete variable domain reads EAGVVQSPRYKIIEKKQPVAFWCNPISGHNTLYWYLQNLGQGPELLIRYENEEAVDDSQLPKDRFSAERLKGVDSTLKIQPAELGDSAVYLCASSNQFTRGEKLFFGSGTQLSVL.

The CDR3 DNA is TGCGCCAGCAGAAACGACATCATGGAGACCCAGTACTTC. Translated: CASRNDIMETQYF. The chain employs TRBV5-1 and TRBJ2-5; no clear D gene. The CDR3 sequence is 13 residues long. Trimming cost V 5 bases and J 5 bases, with 13 bases left between them. The germline CDR1 and CDR2 sequences are SGHRS and YFSETQ.

As DNA, the CDR3 is TGCGCCAGCAGCCAAGCGTCTGTGGAACAGAAGTCCTACGAGCAGTACTTC. Encoded protein: CASSQASVEQKSYEQYF. This chain uses TRBV4-3 with TRBJ2-7; D ambiguous. The CDR3 sequence is 17 residues long. V shed 1 base and J shed 1 base, with 17 bases lying between them. Germline loops: CDR1 LGHNA, CDR2 YSLEER.

The chain carries TRBV11-2 and TRBJ1-2, with unresolved D. Per germline, CDR1 SGHAT and CDR2 FQNNGV. Trimming took off 1 base at V and 5 bases at J, with 8 bases between the two ends. CDR3 length equals 13 residues. CDR3 amino acids: CASSLGGIYGYTF. CDR3 DNA: TGTGCCAGCAGCTTAGGCGGGATTTATGGCTACACCTTC.

The chain joins TRBV30 to TRBJ1-2, with 7 bases that match TRBD1. CDR3 length: 13 amino acids. Unmatched junction bases numbered 6, after V lost 0 bases and J lost 8 bases. Germline lookup yields CDR1 GTSNPN and CDR2 SVGIG (reference sequence). DNA for the CDR3: TGTGCCTGGAGTGTACAGGGGCTCGTAGGCTACACCTTC. Protein: CAWSVQGLVGYTF.

The chain recombines TRBV5-1 with TRBJ1-1, with D tentatively TRBD1 (6 bases). The germline V and J ends were trimmed by 4 bases and 0 bases, with 10 bases remaining between them. The germline V gene encodes CDR1 SGHRS and CDR2 YFSETQ. This CDR3 comprises 14 residues. Written as DNA, the CDR3 is TGCGCCAGCAGCCCAGGGGACCTGAACACTGAAGCTTTCTTT. It translates to CASSPGDLNTEAFF.

The chain couples TRBV5-6 to TRBJ1-2; D ambiguous. The CDR3 has 14 residues. V gave up 2 bases and J gave up 11 bases, with 19 bases separating them. The V gene's germline CDR1 is SGHDT and CDR2 YYEEEE. CDR3 coding DNA: TGTGCCAGCAGCTTCCAGCCCCTGGGAGGCCAGTACACCTTC. Translated: CASSFQPLGGQYTF.

V gene TRBV9 combines with J gene TRBJ2-5, with 11 bases aligning to TRBD2. V dropped 4 bases and J dropped 5; count of bases not matched to a gene: 7. The CDR3 is 15 amino acids. From germline, CDR1 is SGDLS and CDR2 YYNGEE. The CDR3 DNA reads as TGTGCCAGCAGCCCAGGGACTAGCGGCATGGAGACCCAGTACTTC. As protein: CASSPGTSGMETQYF.

The chain joins TRBV11-3 to TRBJ1-3, with unresolved D. Per the germline V gene, CDR1 is SGHNT and CDR2 is YENEEA. V lost 1 base to trimming and J lost 4 bases, with 14 bases between them. The CDR3 has 16 amino acids. The CDR3 loop reads CASSLGLTTAGNTIYF. DNA of the CDR3: TGTGCCAGCAGCTTAGGACTGACGACGGCAGGAAACACCATATATTTT.

This chain links TRBV7-8 with TRBJ2-6; TRBD1 aligns across 10 bases. After removal of 6 bases from V and 0 bases from J, the junction contained 8 bases not matched to a gene. The CDR3 covers 18 residues. The germline V gene has CDR1 SGHVS and CDR2 FQNEAQ. CDR3 region: CASSRQGATSSGANVLTF. CDR3 sequence (DNA): TGTGCCAGCAGTCGACAGGGGGCGACCTCCTCTGGGGCCAACGTCCTGACTTTC.

This clone was observed once. The chain employs TRBV7-9 and TRBJ1-4; unclear D gene. Germline V gene data show CDR1 as SEHNR and CDR2 as FQNEAQ (reference sequence). Deletions cut 3 bases from V and 0 bases from J, with 8 bases between. The CDR3 has 15 amino acids. Written as DNA, the CDR3 is TGTGCCAGCAGCTTCGACACAACAACTAATGAAAAACTGTTTTTT. Translating it yields CASSFDTTTNEKLFF. Supplemented by reference TRBV7-9 and TRBJ1-4, the full variable domain reads DTGVSQNPRHKITKRGQNVTFRCDPISEHNRLYWYRQTLGQGPEFLTYFQNEAQLEKSRLLSDRFSAERPKGSFSTLEIQRTEQGDSAMYLCASSFDTTTNEKLFFGSGTQLSVL.

The V gene is TRBV30, the J gene TRBJ1-3, with D maybe TRBD1 (5 bases). The V gene lost 5 bases and the J gene lost 0 bases, with 11 bases spanning the gap. CDR1 GTSNPN and CDR2 SVGIG come from the germline V gene (reference sequence). The CDR3 is made up of 14 amino acids. CDR3 protein: CAWGHIGSGNTIYF. Here the CDR3 DNA reads TGTGCCTGGGGACATATCGGCTCTGGAAACACCATATATTTT.

This rearrangement joins TRBV29-1 to TRBJ1-4, with D possibly matching TRBD1 (5 bases). Per germline, CDR1 SQVTM and CDR2 ANQGSEA. V was clipped by 4 bases and J by 3 bases, with 9 bases between them. The CDR3 loop spans 13 amino acids. The CDR3 loop is CSVGRAANEKLFF. DNA for the CDR3: TGCAGCGTTGGCAGGGCTGCTAATGAAAAACTGTTTTTT.

This sequence joins TRBV9 and TRBJ2-7; the D gene is possibly TRBD2 (5 bases). Germline V CDR1 and CDR2: SGDLS, YYNGEE. The CDR3 covers 14 residues. Between the trimmed V and J ends, which lost 0 bases and 5 bases, there was a span of 12 bases. CDR3 amino acids: CASSVGDSDHEQYF. CDR3 coding DNA: TGTGCCAGCAGCGTAGGTGATAGCGACCACGAGCAGTACTTC.

The chain couples TRBV3-1 (or the pseudogene TRBV3-2) to TRBJ1-3, with no clear D. CDR3 length equals 13 residues. The germline V gene has CDR1 LGHDT and CDR2 YNNKEL (reference sequence). The V end lost 11 bases, the J end lost 4 bases, and 15 bases lay between the germline ends. The CDR3 DNA follows: TGTGCCTCGGGAGGCAGATACGGAAACACCATATATTTT. Its translation: CASGGRYGNTIYF.

The chain combines TRBV11-2 with TRBJ1-1; perhaps TRBD1 as D (6 bases). This CDR3 spans 13 amino acids. Trimming removed 4 bases at V and 2 bases at J, with 8 bases between. Germline V CDR1 and CDR2: SGHAT, FQNNGV. The CDR3 DNA reads TGTGCCAGCAGCTCACAGGGAAACACTGAAGCTTTCTTT. Its protein is CASSSQGNTEAFF.

This clone was observed once. CDR3 sequence reads: CASSSGNQPQHF. CDR3 DNA sequence: TGTGCCAGCAGCTCCGGTAATCAGCCCCAGCATTTT. The rearrangement joins TRBV7-2 to TRBJ1-5; D gene unclear. Trimming removed 4 bases from V and 4 bases from J, with 5 bases in between. This CDR3 spans 12 amino acids. The germline V gene has CDR1 SGHTA and CDR2 FQGNSA. Together with reference TRBV7-2 and TRBJ1-5, the CDR3 gives the full variable domain: GAGVSQSPSNKVTEKGKDVELRCDPISGHTALYWYRQSLGQGLEFLIYFQGNSAPDKSGLPSDRFSAERTGGSVSTLTIQRTQQEDSAVYLCASSSGNQPQHFGDGTRLSIL.

This chain links TRBV7-3 with TRBJ2-7, with 8 bases that match TRBD1. The CDR3 runs to 14 residues. CDR1 and CDR2 (germline): SGHTA, FQGTGA. The V segment lost 5 bases and the J segment 6 bases; nucleotides outside the gene matches: 9. The CDR3 region has the DNA TGTGCCAGCAGCCCCGGACAGGGTTTTTCCGAGCAGTACTTC. This translates into CASSPGQGFSEQYF.

This clone was picked up a small number of times. V is TRBV7-8 and J is TRBJ2-1, with D unresolved. The V gene lost 6 bases and the J gene lost 9 bases, with 12 bases spanning the gap. The CDR3 sequence is 12 residues long. From germline, CDR1 is SGHVS and CDR2 FQNEAQ. The CDR3 DNA follows: TGTGCCAGCAGTTTTAGTGCTTCTGAGCAGTTCTTC. Translating it yields CASSFSASEQFF. The entire variable domain, with the rest obtained from reference TRBV7-8 and TRBJ2-1, is as follows: GAGVSQSPRYKVAKRGQDVALRCDPISGHVSLFWYQQALGQGPEFLTYFQNEAQLDKSGLPSDRFFAERPEGSVSTLKIQRTQQEDSAVYLCASSFSASEQFFGPGTRLTVL.

J is TRBJ1-2 and V is TRBV5-1, with 9 bases matching TRBD1. Per germline, CDR1 SGHRS and CDR2 YFSETQ. V trimming: 4 bases; J trimming: 2 bases; junction bases outside the gene matches: 6. The CDR3 totals 15 residues. The CDR3 coding sequence is TGCGCCAGCAGCCCCCCAGGACAGGGGAACTATGGCTACACCTTC. Amino acid sequence: CASSPPGQGNYGYTF.

V gene TRBV5-3 combines with J gene TRBJ2-5, with 12 bases matching TRBD2. TRBV5-3 counts as an open reading frame of uncertain function. V shed 1 base and J 7 bases; nucleotides not matched to a gene: 8. CDR3 length equals 16 residues. The CDR3 region is CARSLRLAGGPGTQYF. The CDR3 DNA reads TGTGCCAGAAGCTTGCGGCTAGCGGGGGGGCCGGGGACCCAGTACTTC.

This clone was counted once. The chain employs TRBV4-1 and TRBJ2-3, with D possibly being TRBD2 (5 bases). Germline lookup yields CDR1 MGHRA and CDR2 YSYEKL. Trimming removed 0 bases from V and 0 bases from J, with 7 bases in between. The CDR3 is 15 amino acids. This CDR3 is CASSQDPGSTDTQYF. The CDR3 DNA is TGCGCCAGCAGCCAAGATCCGGGGAGCACAGATACGCAGTATTTT.

V and J are TRBV19 and TRBJ1-1; TRBD1 matches 7 bases. CDR1 and CDR2 from the germline V gene are LNHDA and SQIVND (reference sequence). The V and J ends lost 3 bases and 2 bases, in that order; junction bases with no gene match: 9. This CDR3 region has 16 residues. In DNA, the CDR3 is TGTGCCAGTAGTATCCCACTACAGGGGCTCAACACTGAAGCTTTCTTT. Encoded protein: CASSIPLQGLNTEAFF.

V usage is TRBV7-2 and J usage is TRBJ1-1, with no clear D. CDR3 length: 13 residues. Germline V CDR1 and CDR2: SGHTA, FQGNSA. V was pared by 2 bases and J by 4 bases, with 8 bases between. CDR3 protein: CASSLRRLTEAFF. The CDR3 region has the DNA TGTGCCAGCAGCTTAAGGCGGCTCACTGAAGCTTTCTTT.